The entry below describes one T cell receptor (beta chain). This table comes from immunoSEQ multiplex PCR, and its TCRdb copy is limited to in-frame clones, with some not included. The data contain 80,000 to 130,000 clones, roughly 90% of them singletons. The source of the sample is a study of blood T cell repertoires in COVID-19. Study-wide context: Researchers got acute and convalescent COVID-19 samples from the United States, Italy and Spain. Sources were T cells, B-cell-depleted T cells, or PBMCs; the material itself was cDNA or gDNA.

This CDR3 comprises 16 residues. Germline assignment: CDR1 SGHTA and CDR2 FQGNSA. V lost 1 base and J 3 bases, leaving 12 bases between the germline ends. The specimen was peripheral blood. The chain combines TRBV7-2 with TRBJ2-2, with TRBD2 as a possible D gene (5 bases). The TCR comes from a man in his sixties or seventies with acute or convalescent COVID-19. CDR3 protein: CASSLGGRGYTGELFF. The DNA for the CDR3 is TGTGCCAGCAGCTTAGGTGGGCGAGGGTACACCGGGGAGCTGTTTTTT.